The source of this T cell receptor beta chain is a study of blood T cell repertoires in COVID-19. As for the study in general: Italy, Spain and the United States were the sources of the convalescent and acute COVID-19 samples. Sample material is recorded as cDNA or gDNA derived from T cells, B-cell-depleted T cells, or PBMCs.

The germline V gene has CDR1 MDHEN and CDR2 SYDVKM. The V and J ends lost 6 bases and 3 bases, in that order; junction bases with no gene match: 9. This CDR3 region has 17 residues. The repertoire was sequenced with immunoSEQ multiplex PCR; TCRdb's copy has only in-frame clones and lacks some. The sample consists of roughly 150,000 clones, around 80% of them appearing once. The sample was peripheral blood. The sequence came from a man between 60 and 75 years old with acute or convalescent COVID-19. The gene calls are TRBV28 and TRBJ2-1, with 12 nucleotides matching TRBD2. The CDR3 here is CASREGLAGSLYNEQFF. In nucleotides, the CDR3 is TGTGCCAGCAGAGAGGGACTAGCGGGCTCGCTCTACAATGAGCAGTTCTTC.